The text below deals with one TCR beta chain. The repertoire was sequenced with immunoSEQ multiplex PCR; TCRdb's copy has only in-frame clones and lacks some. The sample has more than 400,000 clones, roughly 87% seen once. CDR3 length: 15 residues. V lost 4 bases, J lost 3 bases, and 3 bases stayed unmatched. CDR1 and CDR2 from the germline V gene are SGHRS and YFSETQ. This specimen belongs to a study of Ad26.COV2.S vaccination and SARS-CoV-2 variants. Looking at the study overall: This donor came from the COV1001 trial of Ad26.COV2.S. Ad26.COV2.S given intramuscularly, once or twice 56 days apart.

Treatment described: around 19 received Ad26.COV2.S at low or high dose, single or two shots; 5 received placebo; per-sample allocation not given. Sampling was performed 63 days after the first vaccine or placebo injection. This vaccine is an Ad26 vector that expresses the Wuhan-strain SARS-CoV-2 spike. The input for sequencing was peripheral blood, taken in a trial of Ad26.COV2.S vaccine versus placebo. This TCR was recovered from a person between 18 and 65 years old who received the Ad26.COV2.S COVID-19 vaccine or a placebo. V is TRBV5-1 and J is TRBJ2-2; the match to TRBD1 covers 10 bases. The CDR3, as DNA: TGCGCCAGCAGCGACGGGACAGGGGACACCGGGGAGCTGTTTTTT. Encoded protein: CASSDGTGDTGELFF.